The rows below give T cell receptor beta chains drawn from one sample of a study of T-cell reconstitution after alpha-beta-depleted transplantation in children. TCRdb fed the PCR reads into MiXCR, producing one record per CDR3 protein. The sample lists approximately 500,000 distinct CDR3 sequences; roughly a tenth were seen once. The sample was PBMCs, taken before TCRalphabeta/CD19-depleted stem cell transplant. All receptors come from a child aged 2-15 years with inherited bone marrow failure, due to receive a stem cell transplant. Each CDR3 is given with its conserved first and last residue. D genes are given only for firm matches. Clone size is shown for a subset of rows, as once, few, many or a class of expanded clone.

many	TRBV5-1	TRBJ2-3	TRBD1	TGCGCCAGCAGCCAGGACAGGGGCACAGATACGCAGTATTTT	CASSQDRGTDTQYF
many	TRBV19	TRBJ2-1	NA	TGTGCCAGTAGTCCATGGGACCCAAAGTACGATGAGCAGTTCTTC	CASSPWDPKYDEQFF
many	TRBV20-1	TRBJ2-1	NA	TGCAGTGCTAGTTCGGGGACCCTCTCCTACAATGAGCAGTTCTTC	CSASSGTLSYNEQFF
few	TRBV2	TRBJ2-5	NA	TGTGCCAGCAGTCTCGGACAGTCCGGGGGCGAGACCCAGTACTTC	CASSLGQSGGETQYF
NA	TRBV28	TRBJ2-7	NA	TGTGCCAGCATCCAAGGGGGGGGGAGCTCCTACGAGCAGTACTTC	CASIQGGGSSYEQYF
many	TRBV20-1	TRBJ2-1	NA	TGCAGTGCTAGCTCCCGGTGGAGGGGGGTCACTGAGCAGTTCTTC	CSASSRWRGVTEQFF
many	TRBV12-3/TRBV12-4	TRBJ1-5	TRBD1	TGTGCCAGCAACCGAGGGGACAGGGGGACTTTGGGCAATCAGCCCCAGCATTTT	CASNRGDRGTLGNQPQHF
many	TRBV7-8	TRBJ2-3	NA	TGTGCCAGCAGCTCTCGGGGCGGGAAGGGCACAGATACGCAGTATTTT	CASSSRGGKGTDTQYF
NA	TRBV27	TRBJ2-7	TRBD1	TGTGCCAGCCGGGGACAGCTACCAGACTACGAGCAGTACTTC	CASRGQLPDYEQYF
few	TRBV20-1	TRBJ2-2	NA	TGCAGTGCTAGAGCGGTCTTCACCGGGGAGCTGTTTTTT	CSARAVFTGELFF
few	TRBV11-1	TRBJ2-7	TRBD2	TGTGCCAGCAGCTTAGCGCCATGGGTTAGCGGGACCTCCTACGAGCAGTACTTC	CASSLAPWVSGTSYEQYF
many	TRBV5-1	TRBJ2-1	TRBD2	TGCGCCAGCAGCTTGGCGACTAGCGGGAGTAGTGGGAATGAGCAGTTCTTC	CASSLATSGSSGNEQFF
NA	TRBV7-2	TRBJ2-7	TRBD2	TGTGCCAGCAGCTCCTTCCCTGTAGCGGGTGGCTACGAGCAGTACTTC	CASSSFPVAGGYEQYF
few	TRBV5-6	TRBJ2-1	NA	TGTGCCAGCACCCGCGGGGGCCGGGGAAATGAGCAGTTCTTC	CASTRGGRGNEQFF
many	TRBV11-2	TRBJ2-2	NA	TGTGCCAGCAGCCTATCCCTAGCCGGTATCGGGGAGCTGTTTTTT	CASSLSLAGIGELFF
many	TRBV20-1	TRBJ2-5	TRBD2	TGCAGTGCTCCGATGGGACTAGCGGAAGAGACCCAGTACTTC	CSAPMGLAEETQYF
many	TRBV5-1	TRBJ2-7	TRBD2	TGCGCCAGCAGCTTGGTCAGCGGGAGCTACGAGCAGTACTTC	CASSLVSGSYEQYF
many	TRBV2	TRBJ2-1	NA	TGTGCCAGCCGGGCGGAGGCGTGGGAGGTGGATGAGCAGTTCTTC	CASRAEAWEVDEQFF
many	TRBV5-1	TRBJ2-7	NA	TGCGCCAGCAGCTCCGCTACGGGTGAGCAGTACTTC	CASSSATGEQYF
few	TRBV28	TRBJ2-1	NA	TGTGCCAGCAGCATCGAGGGGTATGAGCAGTTCTTC	CASSIEGYEQFF
NA	TRBV20-1	TRBJ1-5	TRBD1	TGCAGTGCTCCCCCCGGACAGGGGGATCAGCCCCAGCATTTT	CSAPPGQGDQPQHF
NA	TRBV20-1	TRBJ2-1	NA	TGCAGTGCTAACTATGGTCTTACCTCCTACAATGAGCAGTTCTTC	CSANYGLTSYNEQFF
NA	TRBV5-1	TRBJ2-3	NA	TGCGCCAGCAGGCACGACAGACAACTCTCCACAGATACGCAGTATTTT	CASRHDRQLSTDTQYF
many	TRBV20-1	TRBJ2-7	TRBD2	TGCAGTGCTAGCGGGAGGGCCGCGGACTCCTACGAGCAGTACTTC	CSASGRAADSYEQYF
many	TRBV18	TRBJ2-7	NA	TGTGCCAGCTCACCACCGGCCAGAGGCGAGCAGTACTTC	CASSPPARGEQYF
many	TRBV20-1	TRBJ2-2	TRBD1	TGCAGTGCTAGTCGGCCAGGGGGCGGTCCCGGGGAGCTGTTTTTT	CSASRPGGGPGELFF
many	TRBV3-1	TRBJ1-1	TRBD1	TGTGCCAGCAGCACTTACAGGGGGAACACTGAAGCTTTCTTT	CASSTYRGNTEAFF
many	TRBV7-9	TRBJ1-5	NA	TGTGCCAGCAGCTCGGGGCCCCGGGCCCAGCCCCAGCATTTT	CASSSGPRAQPQHF
few	TRBV20-1	TRBJ2-1	NA	TGCAGTGCTCCAGACTACTACAATGAGCAGTTCTTC	CSAPDYYNEQFF
many	TRBV20-1	TRBJ2-5	NA	TGCAGTGCTAGGCACGGACAAGACATTACCCAGTACTTC	CSARHGQDITQYF
many	TRBV13	TRBJ2-1	NA	TGTGCCAGCAGACCTTTCGAGATTAGCGGCAATGAGCAGTTCTTC	CASRPFEISGNEQFF
many	TRBV24-1	TRBJ2-1	NA	TGTGCCACCAGTAAGAGGAATGAGCAGTTCTTC	CATSKRNEQFF
few	TRBV12-3/TRBV12-4	TRBJ2-3	NA	TGTGCCAGCAGTTTGGGAGTAGATCGGTTTCGCGATACGCAGTATTTT	CASSLGVDRFRDTQYF
many	TRBV3-1	TRBJ2-7	TRBD2	TGTGCCAGCAGCCGGCGGCCGGGAGGGAACTCCTACGAGCAGTACTTC	CASSRRPGGNSYEQYF
many	TRBV15	TRBJ2-5	NA	TGTGCCACCAGCAGAGATCTTTCCGGGAGAGGAGAGACCCAGTACTTC	CATSRDLSGRGETQYF
many	TRBV12-3/TRBV12-4	TRBJ2-5	NA	TGTGCCAGCAGTTCACCTCAGGACCCTTTAGAGACCCAGTACTTC	CASSSPQDPLETQYF
once	TRBV20-1	TRBJ2-1	NA	TGCAGTGCTCCTTTTTTCGCGGGGTCGTGGAATGAGCAGTTCTTC	CSAPFFAGSWNEQFF
many	TRBV28	TRBJ2-2	NA	TGTGCCAGCAGTTTTACGGGAGCGATTACCGGGGAGCTGTTTTTT	CASSFTGAITGELFF
few	TRBV3-1	TRBJ2-1	TRBD2	TGTGCCAGCAGCCGAGGATGGACTAGCGGGCCTTCTTCCTACAATGAGCAGTTCTTC	CASSRGWTSGPSSYNEQFF
many	TRBV5-6	TRBJ2-7	TRBD2	TGTGCCAGCAGCCGCTCTTGGACTAGCGGGAGACCTACATGGGAGCAGTACTTC	CASSRSWTSGRPTWEQYF
few	TRBV18	TRBJ1-1	NA	TGTGCCAGCTCACCATCGCCAGGGGAGATGAACACTGAAGCTTTCTTT	CASSPSPGEMNTEAFF
NA	TRBV5-1	TRBJ2-3	NA	TGCGCCAGCAGCTTGGGCACCGGGACCCACACAGATACGCAGTATTTT	CASSLGTGTHTDTQYF
many	TRBV24-1	TRBJ2-3	NA	TGTGCCACCAGCCCTTCAGGGTCAGATACGCAGTATTTT	CATSPSGSDTQYF
many	TRBV4-3	TRBJ2-1	TRBD2	TGCGCCAGCAGCCTCCTACTAGCGGAGTCCTACAATGAGCAGTTCTTC	CASSLLLAESYNEQFF
many	TRBV12-3/TRBV12-4	TRBJ2-2	TRBD1	TGTGCCAGCAGTTCTACAGGGGCCCCTGAGGTCGGGGAGCTGTTTTTT	CASSSTGAPEVGELFF
many	TRBV29-1	TRBJ2-5	NA	TGCAGCGTTGAAGACCCGGGACGGCCTCAAGAGACCCAGTACTTC	CSVEDPGRPQETQYF
NA	TRBV29-1	TRBJ1-2	NA	TGCAGCGCACAGCAGGGGCGGAGTGATGGCTACACCTTC	CSAQQGRSDGYTF
many	TRBV4-3	TRBJ2-2	NA	TGCGCCAGCAGTTCAGGATCCACCGGGGAGCTGTTTTTT	CASSSGSTGELFF